This TCR beta chain derives from a study of graft-versus-host responses after intestinal transplantation. The CDR3 covers 15 residues. Germline V gives CDR1 MNHEY, CDR2 SVGAGI. Trimming left V 0 bases short and J 4 bases short, with 12 bases between. Notes on the study in general: Analysis identified GvH clones in recipient marrow, with some appearing first in ileum or blood.

Note on this clone: Its matching antigen is unknown.

Sequenced by immunoSEQ multiplex PCR; TCRdb stores in-frame clones only, minus some. The sample carries more than 75,000 clones, around 93% recorded once. The TCR comes from a human donor who was the organ donor for an intestinal transplant. This sample comprised unstimulated CD4+ T cells sorted from spleen or lymph node cells, obtained before transplant. The rearrangement uses TRBV6-5 and TRBJ1-2, with D tentatively TRBD1 (5 bases). The CDR3 DNA sequence: TGTGCCAGCAGTTACTCTCCCAGGGAAGGCTATGGCTACACCTTC. Translation: CASSYSPREGYGYTF.